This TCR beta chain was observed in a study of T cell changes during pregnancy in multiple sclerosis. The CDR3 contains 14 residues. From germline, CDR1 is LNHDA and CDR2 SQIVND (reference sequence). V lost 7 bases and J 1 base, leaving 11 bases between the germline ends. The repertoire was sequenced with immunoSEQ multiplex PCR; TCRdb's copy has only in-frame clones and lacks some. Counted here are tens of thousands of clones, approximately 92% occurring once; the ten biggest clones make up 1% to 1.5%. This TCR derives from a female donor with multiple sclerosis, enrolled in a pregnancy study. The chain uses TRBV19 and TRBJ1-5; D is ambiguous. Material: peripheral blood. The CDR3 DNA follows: TGTGCCAGTAACTCGGGGAGAAGCAATCAGCCCCAGCATTTT. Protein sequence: CASNSGRSNQPQHF.